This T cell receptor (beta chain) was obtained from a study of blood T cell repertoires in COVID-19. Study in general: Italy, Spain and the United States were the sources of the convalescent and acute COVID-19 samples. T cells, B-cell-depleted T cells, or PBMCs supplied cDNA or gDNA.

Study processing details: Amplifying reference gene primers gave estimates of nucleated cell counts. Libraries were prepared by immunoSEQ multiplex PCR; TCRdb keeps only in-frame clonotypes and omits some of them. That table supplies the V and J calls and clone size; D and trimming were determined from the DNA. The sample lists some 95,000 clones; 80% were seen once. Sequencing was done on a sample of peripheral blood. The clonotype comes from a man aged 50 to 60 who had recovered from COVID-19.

The CDR3 loop reads CASLPRPESYEQYF. CDR3 bases: TGTGCCAGCCTCCCGCGGCCGGAGTCCTACGAGCAGTACTTC. This chain connects TRBV27 to TRBJ2-7, with D hard to call. The CDR3 consists of 14 residues. Looked up from germline, CDR1 is MNHEY and CDR2 is SMNVEV (reference sequence). The ends were cut back, 8 bases at V and 1 base at J, with 15 bases in the middle.